This T cell receptor beta chain was identified in a study of blood T cell repertoires in COVID-19. Assay: immunoSEQ multiplex PCR; the TCRdb copy retains only in-frame clones and omits some. Among 90,000 to 100,000 clones listed, around nine tenths were seen once. The sample was peripheral blood. The TCR sequence derives from a man in his fifties with acute or convalescent COVID-19.

CDR3: CASSYSGSKHYNEQFF. In DNA, the CDR3 is TGTGCCAGTAGTTATAGCGGGAGTAAGCACTACAATGAGCAGTTCTTC. The chain couples TRBV19 to TRBJ2-1; 9 nucleotides align to TRBD2. With 5 bases clipped from V and 3 bases from J, the junction kept 8 bases outside the gene matches. Germline V gives CDR1 LNHDA, CDR2 SQIVND (reference sequence). This CDR3 region has 16 residues.